The rows below give T cell receptor beta chains drawn from one sample of a study of T cell responses to AZD1222 COVID-19 vaccine. Measured with immunoSEQ multiplex PCR; TCRdb has only the in-frame clones, and not every one. The sample lists tens of thousands of clones, under 95% occurring once. The source was peripheral blood, collected 28 days after the second AZD1222 dose. These TCRs come from an adult who received the AZD1222 COVID-19 vaccine. Both conserved end residues are trimmed from each CDR3. Each record gives: V gene, CDR3 protein.

TRBV25-1	ASSWAGNTEAF
TRBV7-2	ASSFNGGGEQY
TRBV5-5	ASSLQGARYNEQF
TRBV10-3	AIRARAGEGEQF
TRBV7-2	ASSHRQGARDTQY
TRBV7-2	ASIEGDPTFYEQY
TRBV19	ASTPSQGNYGYT
TRBV28	ASRGTPLEQY
TRBV10-1	ASSVASGSGADTQY
TRBV15	ATSRDGRREEKLF
TRBV7-3	ASSLDRLGGNEQF
TRBV2	ASTTSPTLGNTIY
TRBV3-1/TRBV3-2	ASSTVRVAEAF
TRBV5-4	ASSPMGPNSPLH
TRBV3-1/TRBV3-2	ATSPGVAGETQY
TRBV5-1	ASSYGQLNTEAF
TRBV9	ASSVDRNTGELF
TRBV28	ATRQGAVNTEAF
TRBV28	ASTSAGTYNEQF
TRBV19	ASSTGVWNQPQH
TRBV2	ASSAPGGNSPLH
TRBV19	ASSIVGQGRSYT
TRBV5-1	ASSLDVVNKETQY
TRBV9	ASSVADRETSRDTQY
TRBV5-1	ASSPTADRAPNEKLF
TRBV6-2/TRBV6-3	ASSLPWRGETQY
TRBV7-9	ASRSLGGGTAAGELF
TRBV7-3	ASSRRQGMNTEAF
TRBV11-2	ASSSQPNTEAF
TRBV2	ASSVGGTNEKLF
TRBV7-9	ASSLGQGLAKNIQY
TRBV5-4	ASSSGTSGSGGGELF
TRBV7-8	ASSLSASGPGELF
TRBV4-1	ASSPGSSLNQPQH
TRBV11-1	ASSFGGMRQETQY
TRBV5-4	ASSLQGGELF
TRBV27	ASRGTSGSWAGELF
TRBV18	ASSPPGEANEKLF
TRBV11-2	ASSPHLGNYGYT
TRBV24-1	ATSGDRSEGYT
TRBV30	ASRTSGRGQETQY
TRBV6-5	ASRQGAWNEQF
TRBV7-6	ASSLGVWSGRSTDTQY
TRBV9	ASSVGRIQETQY
TRBV29-1	SVEGTGGAETQY
TRBV28	ASSSPGLAGDRRETQY
TRBV10-3	AISESVVGNTEAF
TRBV11-2	ASSSQQGAGGYT
TRBV3-1/TRBV3-2	ASSPRGAGGSGEQF
TRBV6-5	ASRNWDTQY
TRBV9	PYKGNTGELF
TRBV24-1	ATSDRGSSYNEQF
TRBV10-3	AISEPFSGPTYEQY
TRBV19	ASSIGGFQQREF
TRBV24-1	ATSDLSMGPDTQY
TRBV29-1	SARTSGTSRTDTQY
TRBV2	ASKRGTSGSSYNEQF